This T cell receptor beta chain was sequenced during a study of cytomegalovirus exposure and HLA in healthy donors. Vbeta (60) and Jbeta (13) primers were used in the PCR. Data came from immunoSEQ multiplex PCR; TCRdb stores just in-frame clones and leaves some out. This table holds roughly 110,000 clones, roughly 80% found once. General study results and limits: In an earlier analysis, productive rearrangement rates for most beta V segments clustered near 87% or 30%.

As regards this clone: The antigen is not known.

The sample consisted of PBMCs. The sequence was obtained from a young man in good health and CMV-seronegative.

The CDR3 DNA reads TGCGCCAGCAGTCAATCCGACAGCCCCTCCTACGAGCAGTACTTC. Encoded protein: CASSQSDSPSYEQYF. The rearrangement joins TRBV23-1 to TRBJ2-7; tentatively, D is TRBD1 (5 bases). TRBV23-1 is flagged as an ORF with uncertain function. V lost 0 bases to trimming and J lost 0 bases, with 9 bases between them. This CDR3 comprises 15 residues.